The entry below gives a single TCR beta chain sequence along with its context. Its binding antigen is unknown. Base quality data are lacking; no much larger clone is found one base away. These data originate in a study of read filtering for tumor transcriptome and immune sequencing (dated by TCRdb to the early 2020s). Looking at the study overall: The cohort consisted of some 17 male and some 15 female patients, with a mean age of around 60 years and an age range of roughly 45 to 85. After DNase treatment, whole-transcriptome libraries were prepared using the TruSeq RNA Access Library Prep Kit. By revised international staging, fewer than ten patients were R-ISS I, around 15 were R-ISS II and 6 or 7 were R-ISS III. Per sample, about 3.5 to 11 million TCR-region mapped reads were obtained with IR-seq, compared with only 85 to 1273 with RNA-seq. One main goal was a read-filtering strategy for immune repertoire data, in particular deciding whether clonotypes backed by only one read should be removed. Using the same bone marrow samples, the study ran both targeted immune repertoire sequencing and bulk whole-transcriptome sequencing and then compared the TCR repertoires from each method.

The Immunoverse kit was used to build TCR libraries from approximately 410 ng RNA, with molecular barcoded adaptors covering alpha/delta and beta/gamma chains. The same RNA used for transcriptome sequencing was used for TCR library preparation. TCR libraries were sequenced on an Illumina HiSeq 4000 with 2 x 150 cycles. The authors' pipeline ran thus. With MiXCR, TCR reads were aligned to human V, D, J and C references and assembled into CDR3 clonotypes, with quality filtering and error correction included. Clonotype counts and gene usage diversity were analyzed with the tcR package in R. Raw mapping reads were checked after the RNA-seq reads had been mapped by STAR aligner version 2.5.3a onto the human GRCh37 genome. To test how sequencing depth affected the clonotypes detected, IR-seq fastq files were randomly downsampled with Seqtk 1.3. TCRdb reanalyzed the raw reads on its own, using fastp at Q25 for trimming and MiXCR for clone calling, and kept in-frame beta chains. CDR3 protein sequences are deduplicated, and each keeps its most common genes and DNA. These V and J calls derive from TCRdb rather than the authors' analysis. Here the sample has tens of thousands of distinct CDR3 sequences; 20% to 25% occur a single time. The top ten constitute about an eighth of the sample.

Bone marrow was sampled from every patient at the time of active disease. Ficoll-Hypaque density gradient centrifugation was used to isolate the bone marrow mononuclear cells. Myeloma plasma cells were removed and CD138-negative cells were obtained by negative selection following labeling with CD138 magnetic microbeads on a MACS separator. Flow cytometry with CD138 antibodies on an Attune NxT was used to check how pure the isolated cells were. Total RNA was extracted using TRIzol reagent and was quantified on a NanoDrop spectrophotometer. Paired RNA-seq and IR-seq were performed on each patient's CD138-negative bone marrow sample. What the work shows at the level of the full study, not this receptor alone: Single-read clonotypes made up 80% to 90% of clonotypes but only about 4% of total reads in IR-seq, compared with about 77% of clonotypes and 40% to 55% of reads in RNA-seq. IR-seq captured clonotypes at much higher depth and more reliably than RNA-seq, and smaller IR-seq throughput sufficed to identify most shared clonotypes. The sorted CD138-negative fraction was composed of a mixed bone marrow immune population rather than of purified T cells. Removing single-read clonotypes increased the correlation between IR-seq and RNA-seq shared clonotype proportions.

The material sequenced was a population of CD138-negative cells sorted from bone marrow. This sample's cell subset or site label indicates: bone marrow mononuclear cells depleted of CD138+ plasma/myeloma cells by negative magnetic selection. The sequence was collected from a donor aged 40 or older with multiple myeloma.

DNA sequence: TGTGCCAGCCGGGGGGTAGCCGGGAGCGCAGATACGCAGTATTTT. Translated, this is CASRGVAGSADTQYF. The chain was built from TRBV2 and TRBJ2-3; 7 bases in the junction line up with TRBD2. The junction shows trimming of 8 bases on V and 4 bases on J, and the gene matches do not reach 12 bases of it. The CDR3 numbers 15 residues from cysteine through phenylalanine. The CDR3 DNA has 45 bases and is translated from base 1. CDR1 and CDR2, per the germline V gene, are SNHLY and FYNNEI.